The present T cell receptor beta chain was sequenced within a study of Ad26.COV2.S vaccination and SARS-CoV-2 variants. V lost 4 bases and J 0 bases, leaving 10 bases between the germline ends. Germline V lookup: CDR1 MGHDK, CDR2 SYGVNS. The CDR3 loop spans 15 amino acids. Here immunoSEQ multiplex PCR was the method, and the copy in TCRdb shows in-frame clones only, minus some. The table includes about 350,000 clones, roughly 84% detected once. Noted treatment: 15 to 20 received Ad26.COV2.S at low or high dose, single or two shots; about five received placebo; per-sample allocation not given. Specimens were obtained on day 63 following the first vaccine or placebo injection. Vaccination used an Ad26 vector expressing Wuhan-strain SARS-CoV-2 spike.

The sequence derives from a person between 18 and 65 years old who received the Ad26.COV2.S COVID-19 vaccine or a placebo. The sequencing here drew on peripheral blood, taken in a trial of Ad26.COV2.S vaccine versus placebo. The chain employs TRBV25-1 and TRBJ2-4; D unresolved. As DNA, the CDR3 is TGTGCCAGCAGTGTCCGCACCCTAGCCAAAAACATTCAGTACTTC. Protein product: CASSVRTLAKNIQYF.